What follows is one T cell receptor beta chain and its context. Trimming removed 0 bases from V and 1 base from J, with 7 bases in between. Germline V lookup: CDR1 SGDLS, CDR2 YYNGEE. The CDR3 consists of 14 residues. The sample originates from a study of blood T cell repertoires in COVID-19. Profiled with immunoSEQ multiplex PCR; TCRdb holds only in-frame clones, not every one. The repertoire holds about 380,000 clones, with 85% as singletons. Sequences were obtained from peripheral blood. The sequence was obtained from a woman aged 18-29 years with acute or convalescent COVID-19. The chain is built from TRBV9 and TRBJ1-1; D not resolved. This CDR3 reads CASSVVAPNTEAFF. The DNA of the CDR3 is TGTGCCAGCAGCGTAGTAGCACCGAACACTGAAGCTTTCTTT.